This TCR beta chain was obtained from a study of cytomegalovirus exposure and HLA in healthy donors. Study findings and constraints: Later analysis showed most CMV-associated TCR beta chains appearing HLA-restricted. V- and J-gene trimming of TCR beta was linked (in a later analysis) to a missense DCLRE1C variant.

In the PCR, 60 Vbeta and 13 Jbeta primers were used. As originally analysed: Later work found around 72 million unique TCR beta chains, with approximately 12 million shared. The table came from immunoSEQ multiplex PCR; TCRdb's copy has only in-frame clones and leaves some out. The V and J calls and the clone size are those of that table, but D and trimming were determined from the DNA. The table lists about 140,000 clones, roughly 82% of them singletons, with less than 4% in the top ten. CDR1 MDHEN and CDR2 SYDVKM come from the germline V gene. Trimming removed 1 base at V and 7 bases at J, with 13 bases between. The CDR3 is made up of 14 amino acids. With regard to this clone: What it binds is not known.

The rearrangement joins TRBV28 to TRBJ1-2; D unclear. Material for sequencing was PBMCs. This clonotype was sampled from a male donor in good health and CMV-seronegative. Here the CDR3 DNA reads TGTGCCAGCAGTTTATCGCCGACGAGGGTTGGCTACACCTTC. Protein product: CASSLSPTRVGYTF.